The 15 T cell receptor beta chains below all came from one sample that was sequenced in a study of shared clonotypes between healthy human individuals. Cells designated naive CD8 were CD45RO-negative and were positively selected for CCR7, with terminally differentiated effector memory CD45RA+ cells excluded. The repertoire was sequenced with immunoSEQ multiplex PCR; TCRdb's copy has only in-frame clones and lacks some. The sample contains under 2,000,000 clones, about 95% of which appear only once. The sequenced sample was naive CD8+ T cells sorted from blood. The receptor source for this set is a man younger than 35 in good health.

Notes on this clone: Different DNA sequences within this sample yield the same CDR3. J is TRBJ1-1 and V is TRBV19; 8 bases are a match to TRBD1. Germline-derived CDR1 and CDR2 are LNHDA and SQIVND (reference sequence). V was clipped by 5 bases and J by 5 bases; unmatched bases: 7. The CDR3 runs 14 residues. CDR3 sequence: CASSLQGAGTEAFF. CDR3 bases: TGTGCCAGTAGTCTGCAGGGGGCAGGGACTGAAGCTTTCTTT.

The J gene is TRBJ2-1, the V gene TRBV7-9; D is unclear. Between the trimmed V and J ends, which lost 0 bases and 4 bases, there was a span of 10 bases. The CDR3 extends over 15 amino acids. The germline gives CDR1 SEHNR, CDR2 FQNEAQ (reference sequence). The CDR3 region has the DNA TGTGCCAGCAGCTTAGCCGTAGACGGATACAATGAGCAGTTCTTC. Protein sequence: CASSLAVDGYNEQFF.

As to this clone: Other nucleotide sequences from this sample produce the same CDR3. J is TRBJ2-7 and V is TRBV30; D tentatively fits TRBD1 or TRBD2 (5 bases each). The CDR3 has 12 residues. In germline, CDR1 is GTSNPN, CDR2 SVGIG (reference sequence). V gave up 0 bases and J gave up 5 bases, with 8 bases separating them. The CDR3 nucleotides read TGTGCCTGGAGTGTGGGGGTCAACGAGCAGTACTTC. Encoded protein: CAWSVGVNEQYF.

This chain links TRBV5-1 with TRBJ2-7; 10 bases agree with TRBD2. In germline, CDR1 is SGHRS, CDR2 YFSETQ. With V trimmed by 4 bases and J by 0 bases, 1 base remained unmatched. The CDR3 sequence is 14 residues long. As DNA, the CDR3 is TGCGCCAGCAGCGGGACTAGCGACTCCTACGAGCAGTACTTC. Translation: CASSGTSDSYEQYF.

The chain links TRBV7-8 to TRBJ2-7; TRBD2 is a possible D gene (6 bases). Germline V lookup: CDR1 SGHVS, CDR2 FQNEAQ. V was pared by 4 bases and J by 1 base, with 8 bases between. The CDR3 sequence is 13 residues long. The chain's CDR3 is CASSYGGSYEQYF. In DNA form, the CDR3 reads TGTGCCAGCAGCTACGGGGGATCCTACGAGCAGTACTTC.

This clone was seen a single time. V is TRBV5-4 and J is TRBJ1-5, with TRBD1 matching over 10 bases. The CDR3 totals 14 residues. Germline CDR1 SGHNT, CDR2 YYREEE (reference sequence). V lost 3 bases to trimming and J lost 8 bases; unmatched junction nucleotides: 5. CDR3 sequence (DNA): TGTGCCAGCAGCTACGGGACAGGGGTGGAGCCCCAGCATTTT. Its protein is CASSYGTGVEPQHF.

The chain carries TRBV4-2 and TRBJ1-1; D gene uncertain. The CDR3 has 15 amino acids. Deletions cut 0 bases from V and 7 bases from J, with 15 bases between. From germline, CDR1 is LGHNA and CDR2 YNFKEQ. The CDR3 nucleotides are TGTGCCAGCAGCCAAGAGAGGGCCATCGGGTATGAAGCTTTCTTT. Residues: CASSQERAIGYEAFF.

The rearrangement joins TRBV30 to TRBJ1-1; unclear D gene. Trimming stripped 2 bases from V and 5 bases from J, with 9 bases between. The CDR3 extends over 12 amino acids. CDR1 is GTSNPN and CDR2 is SVGIG in the germline V gene (reference sequence). The CDR3 region has the DNA TGTGCCTGGAGTCAAGTTGGTACTGAAGCTTTCTTT. Amino acids: CAWSQVGTEAFF.

The V gene is TRBV11-2, the J gene TRBJ2-7; D call uncertain. CDR3 length: 14 amino acids. The germline V gene has CDR1 SGHAT and CDR2 FQNNGV. The V end lost 3 bases, the J end lost 2 bases, and 11 bases lay between the germline ends. In DNA, the CDR3 is TGTGCCAGCAGCTTTCAACTGGGCACCTACGAGCAGTACTTC. This sequence encodes CASSFQLGTYEQYF.

CDR3 nucleotide sequence: TGTGCCAGTAGTAGGGACTTAACCTCCTACAATGAGCAGTTCTTC. Its protein is CASSRDLTSYNEQFF. The rearrangement uses TRBV19 and TRBJ2-1; D may be TRBD2 (6 bases). This CDR3 contains 15 residues. Germline lookup yields CDR1 LNHDA and CDR2 SQIVND (reference sequence). The ends were cut back, 4 bases at V and 0 bases at J, with 10 bases in the middle. The whole variable domain, remainder taken from reference TRBV19 and TRBJ2-1, is DGGITQSPKYLFRKEGQNVTLSCEQNLNHDAMYWYRQDPGQGLRLIYYSQIVNDFQKGDIAEGYSVSREKKESFPLTVTSAQKNPTAFYLCASSRDLTSYNEQFFGPGTRLTVL.

The chain couples TRBV27 to TRBJ2-7; D may correspond to TRBD1 or TRBD2 (5 bases each). This CDR3 is built from 16 residues. V shed 0 bases and J shed 3 bases, with 15 bases lying between them. CDR1 and CDR2 from the germline V gene are MNHEY and SMNVEV (reference sequence). The CDR3 spells CASSLSRGTLLYEQYF. CDR3 in DNA: TGTGCCAGCAGTTTATCGAGAGGGACGCTCCTCTACGAGCAGTACTTC.

The rearrangement links TRBV5-6 to TRBJ2-4, with 11 bases matching TRBD2. The germline V gene encodes CDR1 SGHDT and CDR2 YYEEEE. V shed 4 bases and J 3 bases; nucleotides not matched to a gene: 6. The CDR3 totals 16 residues. CDR3 sequence: CASSGSGGAVKNIQYF. DNA for the CDR3: TGTGCCAGCAGCGGTAGCGGGGGGGCCGTCAAAAACATTCAGTACTTC. The variable domain in full, completed from reference TRBV5-6 and TRBJ2-4, reads DAGVTQSPTHLIKTRGQQVTLRCSPKSGHDTVSWYQQALGQGPQFIFQYYEEEERQRGNFPDRFSGHQFPNYSSELNVNALLLGDSALYLCASSGSGGAVKNIQYFGAGTRLSVL.

V gene TRBV11-2 combines with J gene TRBJ2-5; possibly TRBD2 for D (6 bases). V was cut by 5 bases and J by 2 bases, with 15 bases left in between. This CDR3 has 15 amino acids. Per the germline V gene, CDR1 is SGHAT and CDR2 is FQNNGV. The CDR3 protein is CASSMGDSGQETQYF. The CDR3 DNA sequence: TGTGCCAGCAGCATGGGAGATAGCGGACAAGAGACCCAGTACTTC.

The chain has TRBV4-1 and TRBJ2-7; 10 bases agree with TRBD2. The CDR3 sequence is 17 residues long. V gave up 0 bases and J gave up 2 bases; unmatched junction bases: 7. The germline CDR1 and CDR2 sequences are MGHRA and YSYEKL. The CDR3 protein is CASSQDVGLAGAYEQYF. CDR3 bases: TGCGCCAGCAGCCAAGATGTAGGGCTAGCGGGAGCCTACGAGCAGTACTTC.

The chain employs TRBV27 and TRBJ1-1; D perhaps matches TRBD1 (6 bases). CDR3 length: 15 residues. Germline V gene sequence: CDR1 MNHEY, CDR2 SMNVEV (reference sequence). Trimming stripped 7 bases from V and 0 bases from J, with 15 bases between. The CDR3 spells CASTNLQGMNTEAFF. As DNA, the CDR3 is TGTGCCAGCACCAATCTACAGGGAATGAACACTGAAGCTTTCTTT.